This TCR beta chain emerged from a study of T cell responses to AZD1222 COVID-19 vaccine. Repertoires were generated with immunoSEQ multiplex PCR, while TCRdb's copy carries only in-frame clones and drops some. The data show some 140,000 clones, 90% seen once. Study results and limitations: The donors showed a predominance of white British ancestry and of females, with possible underestimation of clonal diversity. Recipients of AZD1222 seropositive at baseline numbered only 6 or 7. All repertoire sampling was performed exclusively after the peak T cell response.

The germline CDR1 and CDR2 sequences are LGHNA and YSLEER. V was clipped by 4 bases and J by 0 bases, with 16 bases between them. The CDR3 has 17 residues. As to this clone: Its antigen remains unidentified.

This TCR was sampled from an adult in good health. This chain links TRBV4-3 with TRBJ2-1; the D gene is possibly TRBD2 (6 bases). The source material was peripheral blood, sampled on day 0 of AZD1222 vaccination. Written as DNA, the CDR3 is TGCGCCAGCAGCCCGAGGATTAGCGGAAGCTCCTACAATGAGCAGTTCTTC. Its translation: CASSPRISGSSYNEQFF.